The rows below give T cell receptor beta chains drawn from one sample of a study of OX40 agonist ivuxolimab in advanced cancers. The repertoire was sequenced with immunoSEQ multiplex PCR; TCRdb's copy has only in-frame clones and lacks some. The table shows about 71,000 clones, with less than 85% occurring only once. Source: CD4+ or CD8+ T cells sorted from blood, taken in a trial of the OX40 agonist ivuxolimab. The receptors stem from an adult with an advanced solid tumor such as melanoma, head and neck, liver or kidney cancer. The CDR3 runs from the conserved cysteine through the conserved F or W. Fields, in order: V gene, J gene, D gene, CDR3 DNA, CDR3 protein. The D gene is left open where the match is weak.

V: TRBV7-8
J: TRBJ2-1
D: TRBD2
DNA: TGTGCCAGCAGCAGACTAGCGGGAGCCTACAATGAGCAGTTCTTC
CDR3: CASSRLAGAYNEQFF

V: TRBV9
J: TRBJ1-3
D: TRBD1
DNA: TGTGCCAGCAGCGACCGGGACAGGGCTTTCTGGCACTCTGGAAACACCATATATTTT
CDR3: CASSDRDRAFWHSGNTIYF

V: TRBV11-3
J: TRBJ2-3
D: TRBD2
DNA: TGTGCCAGCAGCTTATCAGTGGCTAGCGGCCCGGTGGACACGCAGTATTTT
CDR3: CASSLSVASGPVDTQYF

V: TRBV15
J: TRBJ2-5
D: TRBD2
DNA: TGTGCCACCAGGGATAGCGGGGGGCAAGAGACCCAGTACTTC
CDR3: CATRDSGGQETQYF

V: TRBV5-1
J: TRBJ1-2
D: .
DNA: TGCGCCAGCAGCTTGCGTCGGGGCGCTGGGGCACCAAACTATGGCTACACCTTC
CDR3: CASSLRRGAGAPNYGYTF

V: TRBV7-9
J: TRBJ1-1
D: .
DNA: TGTGCCAGCAGCTCCCCGGGAAGGGGCGCTGAAGCTTTCTTT
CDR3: CASSSPGRGAEAFF

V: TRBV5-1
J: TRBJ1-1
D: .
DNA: TGCGCCAGCAGCTTGGAGGGGGTTGAAGCTTTCTTT
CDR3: CASSLEGVEAFF

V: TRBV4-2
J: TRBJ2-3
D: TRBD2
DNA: TGTGCCAGCAGCCAAGAGGCTAGCGGGGGCACAGATACGCAGTATTTT
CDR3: CASSQEASGGTDTQYF

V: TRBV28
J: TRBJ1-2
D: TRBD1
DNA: TGTGCCAGCACTACCGGACAGGGCTATGGCTACACCTTC
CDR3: CASTTGQGYGYTF

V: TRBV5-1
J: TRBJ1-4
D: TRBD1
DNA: TGCGCCAGCAGCCCCTCGGGAGGACAGGGGGCAGAAAAACTGTTTTTT
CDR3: CASSPSGGQGAEKLFF